The 23 T cell receptor beta chains below were found in one sample sequenced in a study of T cell clonotyping in hematopoietic cell transplantation. Sequencing used immunoSEQ multiplex PCR; TCRdb keeps in-frame clones, though not all of them. The sample has more than 40,000 clones; nearly 97% are singletons. Sample: peripheral blood mononuclear cells. These receptors were collected from a man aged 30 to 39 in good health. Some clones in this sample may be carry-over from other donors' samples.

The J gene is TRBJ2-2, the V gene TRBV19; D not resolved. Germline lookup yields CDR1 LNHDA and CDR2 SQIVND (reference sequence). This CDR3 is built from 14 residues. Trimming left V 5 bases short and J 4 bases short, with 11 bases between. The CDR3 spells CASSSQDVTGELFF. CDR3 nucleotides: TGTGCCAGTAGTTCCCAGGACGTCACCGGGGAGCTGTTTTTT. The entire variable domain, with the rest obtained from reference TRBV19 and TRBJ2-2, is as follows: DGGITQSPKYLFRKEGQNVTLSCEQNLNHDAMYWYRQDPGQGLRLIYYSQIVNDFQKGDIAEGYSVSREKKESFPLTVTSAQKNPTAFYLCASSSQDVTGELFFGEGSRLTVL.

This chain uses TRBV7-3 with TRBJ2-1, with D possibly called TRBD1 or TRBD2 (5 bases each). This CDR3 is built from 20 residues. Trimming shortened V by 2 bases and J by 0 bases, and 23 bases separated the two germline ends. Germline CDR1 is SGHTA and CDR2 is FQGTGA. CDR3 loop: CASSLWVPRTIAGSYNEQFF. The CDR3 nucleotides read TGTGCCAGCAGCTTATGGGTACCCCGGACAATCGCGGGCTCCTACAATGAGCAGTTCTTC.

V is TRBV7-2 and J is TRBJ2-3; D may be TRBD2 (5 bases). Trimming shortened V by 2 bases and J by 1 base, and 10 bases separated the two germline ends. The CDR3 consists of 15 residues. Germline CDR1 and CDR2: SGHTA and FQGNSA. CDR3 nucleotides: TGTGCCAGCAGCTTAAGAGGGCATGGCACAGATACGCAGTATTTT. It yields the protein CASSLRGHGTDTQYF.

The chain links TRBV7-9 to TRBJ2-1, with no clear D. The length of the CDR3 is 16 residues. Germline V gene sequence: CDR1 SEHNR, CDR2 FQNEAQ (reference sequence). With 0 bases removed from V and 6 bases from J, the gap between germline ends came to 15 bases. CDR3 nucleotide sequence: TGTGCCAGCAGCTTAGCCCCCACTCATAGTATCAATGAGCAGTTCTTC. As protein: CASSLAPTHSINEQFF. The variable domain in full, with the rest retrieved from reference TRBV7-9 and TRBJ2-1, is DTGVSQNPRHKITKRGQNVTFRCDPISEHNRLYWYRQTLGQGPEFLTYFQNEAQLEKSRLLSDRFSAERPKGSFSTLEIQRTEQGDSAMYLCASSLAPTHSINEQFFGPGTRLTVL.

The chain combines TRBV11-1 with TRBJ2-1; perhaps TRBD1 as D (8 bases). The V end was cut by 3 bases, the J end by 1 base, with 13 bases between. Germline loops: CDR1 SGHAT, CDR2 FQDESV (reference sequence). The CDR3 has 16 amino acids. The CDR3 sequence is CASSLGGTGSYNEQFF. The CDR3 DNA follows: TGTGCCAGCAGCTTGGGGGGGACAGGTTCCTACAATGAGCAGTTCTTC.

The V and J genes are TRBV7-9 and TRBJ2-7; 11 positions match TRBD2. Germline V gene sequence: CDR1 SEHNR, CDR2 FQNEAQ (reference sequence). V was clipped by 6 bases and J by 3 bases; unmatched bases: 7. The length of the CDR3 is 15 residues. The CDR3 DNA is TGTGCCAGCAGGTCGGGACTAGCGGTGCGCTACGAGCAGTACTTC. Translating gives CASRSGLAVRYEQYF.

This clone appeared once. V usage is TRBV6-1 and J usage is TRBJ1-1; D is perhaps TRBD1 (6 bases). The germline CDR1 and CDR2 sequences are MNHNS and SASEGT. V lost 2 bases and J 6 bases, leaving 13 bases between the germline ends. This CDR3 region has 14 residues. Here the CDR3 reads CASSELDSRSEAFF. DNA for the CDR3: TGTGCCAGCAGTGAATTGGACAGCAGGTCTGAAGCTTTCTTT.

The chain employs TRBV10-3 and TRBJ2-1, with TRBD2 matching over 7 bases. The CDR3 has 14 residues. CDR1 ENHRY and CDR2 SYGVKD come from the germline V gene. The V segment lost 9 bases and the J segment 1 base; nucleotides outside the gene matches: 6. The CDR3 sequence: CAIQDSGSYNEQFF. The CDR3 coding sequence is TGTGCCATACAAGATAGCGGGTCCTACAATGAGCAGTTCTTC.

The V and J genes are TRBV11-2 and TRBJ1-2, with a tentative D call TRBD1 (5 bases). The ends were cut back, 5 bases at V and 6 bases at J, with 19 bases in the middle. CDR3 size: 15 residues. Germline CDR1 SGHAT, CDR2 FQNNGV. CDR3 sequence: CASSPKGRALDGYTF. CDR3 sequence (DNA): TGTGCCAGCAGCCCAAAGGGCAGGGCGTTGGATGGCTACACCTTC.

The rearrangement joins TRBV7-8 to TRBJ2-7; D call uncertain. V lost 0 bases and J lost 0, with 12 bases in between. CDR1 SGHVS and CDR2 FQNEAQ come from the germline V gene. The CDR3 has 16 residues. CDR3 in amino acids: CASSLATERSSYEQYF. The CDR3 DNA reads TGTGCCAGCAGCTTAGCCACCGAGAGGAGCTCCTACGAGCAGTACTTC.

The rearrangement joins TRBV5-6 to TRBJ2-5; a weak D match, TRBD2 (6 bases). V gave up 0 bases and J gave up 5 bases, with 8 bases separating them. Germline V gene lookup returns CDR1 SGHDT and CDR2 YYEEEE. CDR3 length equals 13 residues. CDR3 region: CASSLVGGETQYF. The CDR3 region has the DNA TGTGCCAGCAGCTTGGTTGGGGGGGAGACCCAGTACTTC.

The chain carries TRBV19 and TRBJ2-1; D not certain. Between the trimmed V and J ends, which lost 2 bases and 10 bases, there was a span of 6 bases. Germline V gene lookup returns CDR1 LNHDA and CDR2 SQIVND (reference sequence). This CDR3 region has 11 residues. The DNA for the CDR3 is TGTGCCAGTAGTATAACAGCGGAGCAGTTCTTC. Protein: CASSITAEQFF.

The V call is TRBV9, the J call TRBJ2-1, with 10 positions matching TRBD2. This CDR3 comprises 15 residues. The V and J ends lost 4 bases and 6 bases, in that order; junction bases with no gene match: 7. The germline V gene encodes CDR1 SGDLS and CDR2 YYNGEE. CDR3 sequence (DNA): TGTGCCAGCAGCCCTAGGACTAGCGGAGGCAATGAGCAGTTCTTC. Its protein product is CASSPRTSGGNEQFF.

This clone was recorded only once. V is TRBV2 and J is TRBJ2-7; D call uncertain. With 11 bases removed from V and 2 bases from J, the gap between germline ends came to 13 bases. In germline, CDR1 is SNHLY, CDR2 FYNNEI. This CDR3 has 12 amino acids. The CDR3 sequence is CASGGITYEQYF. The CDR3 region has the DNA TGTGCCTCCGGTGGGATAACCTACGAGCAGTACTTC.

This chain joins TRBV9 and TRBJ2-6, with TRBD1 matching 8 bases. Germline trimming cut 2 bases from V and 0 bases from J; bases unmatched to any gene: 4. Germline assignment: CDR1 SGDLS and CDR2 YYNGEE. This CDR3 comprises 17 residues. CDR3: CASSVGTGISGANVLTF. In nucleotides, the CDR3 is TGTGCCAGCAGCGTGGGGACAGGTATCTCTGGGGCCAACGTCCTGACTTTC.

The chain is built from TRBV5-1 and TRBJ1-5; the D is unclear. CDR3 length equals 16 residues. Trimming cost V 0 bases and J 5 bases, with 15 bases left between them. Per the germline V gene, CDR1 is SGHRS and CDR2 is YFSETQ. The CDR3 loop is CASSLGSGRKDQPQHF. In DNA form, the CDR3 reads TGCGCCAGCAGCTTGGGATCCGGACGGAAAGATCAGCCCCAGCATTTT.

The chain recombines TRBV7-8 with TRBJ1-3, with D perhaps TRBD1 (6 bases). Germline CDR1 and CDR2: SGHVS and FQNEAQ. V dropped 1 base and J dropped 3 bases, with 13 bases sitting between them. The CDR3 loop spans 16 amino acids. This CDR3 reads CASSLEVRGYGNTIYF. The CDR3 DNA is TGTGCCAGCAGCTTAGAAGTGAGGGGGTATGGAAACACCATATATTTT.

In this sample, this clone turned up once. The rearrangement joins TRBV29-1 to TRBJ1-2; unclear D gene. The CDR3 length is 13 residues. V lost 2 bases and J 6 bases, leaving 13 bases between the germline ends. The germline gives CDR1 SQVTM, CDR2 ANQGSEA. CDR3 in DNA: TGCAGCGTTGAAAGGTTGGGAAAGGATGGCTACACCTTC. It translates to CSVERLGKDGYTF.

The chain combines TRBV19 with TRBJ1-5; D remains unclear. The CDR3 covers 15 residues. V was cut by 5 bases and J by 1 base, with 12 bases left in between. Germline V gives CDR1 LNHDA, CDR2 SQIVND (reference sequence). This CDR3 is CASSLRGRSNQPQHF. The CDR3 region has the DNA TGTGCCAGTAGTTTGCGGGGTCGGAGCAATCAGCCCCAGCATTTT.

The V and J genes are TRBV5-1 and TRBJ1-2; no reliable D call. Looked up from germline, CDR1 is SGHRS and CDR2 is YFSETQ. The V end was cut by 0 bases, the J end by 7 bases, with 16 bases between. This CDR3 spans 15 amino acids. This CDR3 reads CASSLVGEGSGGYTF. The CDR3 coding sequence is TGCGCCAGCAGCTTGGTCGGGGAGGGTAGTGGTGGCTACACCTTC.

CDR3 DNA sequence: TGTGCCAGCAGCCAACAGACAGGGGGCTCTGGGGCCAACGTCCTGACTTTC. This translates into CASSQQTGGSGANVLTF. This chain joins TRBV5-6 and TRBJ2-6; 9 positions match TRBD1. V gave up 4 bases and J gave up 0 bases; unmatched junction bases: 5. The CDR3 is made up of 17 amino acids. The germline V gene encodes CDR1 SGHDT and CDR2 YYEEEE.

This clone has only one observation. CDR3 residues: CASSSNGQGYEQYF. As DNA, the CDR3 is TGTGCCAGCAGCAGCAATGGACAGGGCTACGAGCAGTACTTC. The chain has TRBV5-4 and TRBJ2-7; 8 bases line up with TRBD1. The CDR3 consists of 14 residues. J gave up 3 bases and V 4 bases, and 6 bases lay outside the gene matches. CDR1 SGHNT and CDR2 YYREEE come from the germline V gene (reference sequence). The full variable domain, completed using reference TRBV5-4 and TRBJ2-7, is ETGVTQSPTHLIKTRGQQVTLRCSSQSGHNTVSWYQQALGQGPQFIFQYYREEENGRGNFPPRFSGLQFPNYSSELNVNALELDDSALYLCASSSNGQGYEQYFGPGTRLTVT.

V and J are TRBV7-2 and TRBJ2-7; the D call may be TRBD1 or TRBD2 (5 bases each). Trimming left V 2 bases short and J 4 bases short, with 12 bases between. This CDR3 has 14 amino acids. CDR1 and CDR2 from the germline V gene are SGHTA and FQGNSA. The CDR3 DNA follows: TGTGCCAGCAGCTTAAACGAGGGGCGGTACGAGCAGTACTTC. Protein sequence: CASSLNEGRYEQYF.